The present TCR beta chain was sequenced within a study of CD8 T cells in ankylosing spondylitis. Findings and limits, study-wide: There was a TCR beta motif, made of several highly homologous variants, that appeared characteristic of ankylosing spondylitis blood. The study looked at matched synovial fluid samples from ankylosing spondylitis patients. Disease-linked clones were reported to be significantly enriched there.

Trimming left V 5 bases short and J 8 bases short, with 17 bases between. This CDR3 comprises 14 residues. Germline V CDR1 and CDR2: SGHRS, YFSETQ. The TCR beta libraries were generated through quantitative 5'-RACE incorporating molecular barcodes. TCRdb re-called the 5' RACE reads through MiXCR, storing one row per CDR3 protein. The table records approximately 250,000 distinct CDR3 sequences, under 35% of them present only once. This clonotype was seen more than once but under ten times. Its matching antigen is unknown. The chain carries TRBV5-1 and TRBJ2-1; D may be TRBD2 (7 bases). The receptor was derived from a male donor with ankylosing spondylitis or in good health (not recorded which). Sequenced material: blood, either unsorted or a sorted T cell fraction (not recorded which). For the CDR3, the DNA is TGCGCCAGCAGGCCCTCCGGGGGGCGCGATGAGCAGTTCTTC. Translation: CASRPSGGRDEQFF.